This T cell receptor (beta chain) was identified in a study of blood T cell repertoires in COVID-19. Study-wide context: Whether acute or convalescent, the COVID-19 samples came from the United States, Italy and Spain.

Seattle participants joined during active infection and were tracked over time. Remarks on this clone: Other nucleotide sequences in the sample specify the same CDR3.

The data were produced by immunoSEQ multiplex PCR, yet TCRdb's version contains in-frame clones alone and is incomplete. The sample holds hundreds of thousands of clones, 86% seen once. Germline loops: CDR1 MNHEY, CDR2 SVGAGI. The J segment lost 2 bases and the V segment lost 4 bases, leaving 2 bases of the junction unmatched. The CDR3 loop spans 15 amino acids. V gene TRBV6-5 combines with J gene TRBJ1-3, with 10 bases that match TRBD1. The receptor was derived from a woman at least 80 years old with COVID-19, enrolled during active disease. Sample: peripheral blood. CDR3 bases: TGTGCCAGCAGTTTGGGACAGGGGACTGGAAACACCATATATTTT. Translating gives CASSLGQGTGNTIYF.